This T cell receptor beta chain was profiled in a study of identical twins. This clonotype was counted ten times or more. Its antigen is not identified. A universal primer site came from template switching; cDNA carried unique molecular identifiers. One entry per CDR3 protein, called by TCRdb with MiXCR from the 5' RACE reads. This table has 500,000 or so distinct CDR3 sequences, roughly an eighth appearing once. The ends were cut back, 0 bases at V and 5 bases at J, with 7 bases in the middle. Germline CDR1 and CDR2: MNHEY and SVGEGT. This CDR3 has 13 residues. Overall study results and limits: Less excess twin sharing appeared in beta out-of-frame sequences.

These records were also assigned to another study, of yellow fever vaccine responses in identical twins.

This clonotype originated in a woman aged 18-29 years in good health. V usage is TRBV6-2 or TRBV6-3 and J usage is TRBJ1-2; TRBD1 is a possible D gene (5 bases). The sample comprised CD4+ T cells sorted from blood. CDR3 protein: CASSYSRQYGYTF. CDR3 DNA: TGTGCCAGCAGTTACTCCAGACAGTATGGCTACACCTTC.